A selection of T cell receptor beta chains follows, all from one sample in a study of blood T cell repertoires in COVID-19. Libraries were prepared by immunoSEQ multiplex PCR; TCRdb keeps only in-frame clonotypes and omits some of them. The data contain 65,000 to 80,000 clones, 75% to 90% of them singletons. Input material: peripheral blood. These receptors were obtained from a human donor in a cohort sampled during active COVID-19. Each CDR3 is given with its conserved first and last residue. A D gene is named only where the DNA matches it firmly. Clone size is stated in some rows and not others, as once, few, many or a class when expanded.

v_gene	j_gene	d_gene	abundance	CDR3nt	CDR3aa
TRBV9	TRBJ2-7	TRBD2	-	TGTGCCAGCAGCCCCAGAGTCGCGGGAGGTTCCTACGAGCAGTACTTC	CASSPRVAGGSYEQYF
TRBV5-1	TRBJ2-1	TRBD1	-	TGCGCCAGCAGCGGATCGACAGGGAACTACAATGAGCAGTTCTTC	CASSGSTGNYNEQFF
TRBV6-5	TRBJ2-7	TRBD2	-	TGTGCCAGCAGTTTCGGGAGGGCGCGAGAGCAGTACTTC	CASSFGRAREQYF
TRBV4-1	TRBJ1-4	-	-	TGCGCCAGCAGCCAAGAGAACAGGGAGAATGAAAAACTGTTTTTT	CASSQENRENEKLFF
TRBV4-1	TRBJ2-3	TRBD1	-	TGCGCCAGCAGCCTAAGGGGGACAGAGAGCACAGATACGCAGTATTTT	CASSLRGTESTDTQYF
TRBV28	TRBJ2-1	-	-	TGTGCCAGCAGTCCAAACGCGGGAAAGGGTTCCTACAATGAGCAGTTCTTC	CASSPNAGKGSYNEQFF
TRBV15	TRBJ1-3	-	-	TGTGCCACCAGCAGAGACGTCAGGGCTGGAAACACCATATATTTT	CATSRDVRAGNTIYF
TRBV3-1/TRBV3-2	TRBJ1-5	-	-	TGTGCCAGCAGCCAAGGGTATCAGGGAGGGGGGTCTTATAGCAATCAGCCCCAGCATTTT	CASSQGYQGGGSYSNQPQHF
TRBV5-4	TRBJ2-3	-	-	TGTGCCAGCAGCCCGGGGGACGGGAACCTAGATACGCAGTATTTT	CASSPGDGNLDTQYF
TRBV3-1/TRBV3-2	TRBJ1-1	TRBD1	-	TGTGCCAGCAGCCAAGAAGGGGACAGTATGAACACTGAAGCTTTCTTT	CASSQEGDSMNTEAFF
TRBV5-1	TRBJ1-6	-	-	TGCGCCAGCAGCCCGCGCGCCCCTAATTCACCCCTCCACTTT	CASSPRAPNSPLHF
TRBV25-1	TRBJ2-1	-	-	TGTGCCAGCAGCCGCGGCGGGGCAGTGAAGTTCTTC	CASSRGGAVKFF
TRBV29-1	TRBJ2-5	TRBD2	-	TGCAGCCTGACGAAGGGGGTAGCGGGAGACGAGGAGACCCAGTACTTC	CSLTKGVAGDEETQYF
TRBV7-9	TRBJ2-7	TRBD1	-	TGTGCCAGCAGCCGGGACAGCCACGAGCAGTACTTC	CASSRDSHEQYF
TRBV3-1/TRBV3-2	TRBJ1-2	-	-	TGTGCCAGCAGCCAGGGGGCAACCCCTTATGGCTACACCTTC	CASSQGATPYGYTF
TRBV27	TRBJ2-2	-	-	TGTGCCATCCAGTTATGGATGCGCGGGTCTGGCTCCGGGGAGCTGTTTTTT	CAIQLWMRGSGSGELFF
TRBV19	TRBJ2-2	TRBD2	-	TGTGCCAGTAGTATTTTCCAGCGGGAGGTTACCGGGGAGCTGTTTTTT	CASSIFQREVTGELFF
TRBV6-6	TRBJ2-1	-	-	TGTGCCAGCAGTTCGACTGCCAGTAACAATGAGCAGTTCTTC	CASSSTASNNEQFF
TRBV5-1	TRBJ1-2	-	-	TGCGCCAGCAGCTTGGATCCAGGGATGGCGGGCTACACCTTC	CASSLDPGMAGYTF
TRBV28	TRBJ1-1	-	-	TGTGCCAGCAGCAATGGGGGGATGAACACTGAAGCTTTCTTT	CASSNGGMNTEAFF
TRBV11-2	TRBJ2-5	-	-	TGTGCCAGCAGCTTCGGGACTTCCGGCATAGAGACCCAGTACTTC	CASSFGTSGIETQYF
TRBV2	TRBJ1-2	-	-	TGTGCCAGCAGTGAAGGACAGAGGGGCTACACCTTC	CASSEGQRGYTF
TRBV5-4	TRBJ1-2	-	few	TGTGCCAGCAGCTCCCGTGGAGGGGTTGGCTATGGCTACACCTTC	CASSSRGGVGYGYTF
TRBV6-5	TRBJ2-1	TRBD1	-	TGTGCCAGCAGGAGACAGGGATACAATGAGCAGTTCTTC	CASRRQGYNEQFF
TRBV28	TRBJ2-7	-	-	TGTGCCAGCAGTATCGTTGGGGACTGGAGCTCCTACGAGCAGTACTTC	CASSIVGDWSSYEQYF
TRBV9	TRBJ1-2	-	-	TGTGCCAGCAGCCCACAGGGTTATGGCTACACCTTC	CASSPQGYGYTF
TRBV5-6	TRBJ1-6	TRBD1	-	TGTGCCAGCAGGCGTCGACAGGGGTCAAATTCACCCCTCCACTTT	CASRRRQGSNSPLHF